Below, 19 T cell receptor beta chains from the same sample are listed, as sequenced in a study of somatic mutations in cytotoxic T cells in rheumatoid arthritis. The assay was immunoSEQ multiplex PCR, and TCRdb's table has in-frame clones only and misses some. Of approximately 15,000 clones in the sample, about three quarters were seen once. Sequencing was carried out using CD8+ T cells sorted from blood. The source is an adult with rheumatoid arthritis.

The rearrangement links TRBV9 to TRBJ2-1; no definite D call. CDR1 SGDLS and CDR2 YYNGEE come from the germline V gene. The V and J ends lost 0 bases and 0 bases respectively, with 7 bases between them. This CDR3 contains 15 residues. The CDR3 region is CASSVEYSSYNEQFF. The CDR3 bases are TGTGCCAGCAGCGTAGAATACAGCTCCTACAATGAGCAGTTCTTC.

CDR3: CAISEGGDYQPQHF. The CDR3 DNA reads as TGTGCCATCAGTGAAGGGGGGGATTATCAGCCCCAGCATTTT. V usage is TRBV10-3 and J usage is TRBJ1-5; a weak D match, TRBD1 (6 bases). V lost 3 bases, J lost 5 bases, and 11 bases lay in between. The germline gives CDR1 ENHRY, CDR2 SYGVKD. This CDR3 region has 14 residues.

This chain connects TRBV7-9 to TRBJ2-7; 7 bases agree with TRBD1. The length of the CDR3 is 14 residues. The V gene's germline CDR1 is SEHNR and CDR2 FQNEAQ (reference sequence). V lost 3 bases to trimming and J lost 1 base; unmatched junction nucleotides: 3. CDR3 amino acids: CASSLATGSYEQYF. The CDR3 nucleotides are TGTGCCAGCAGCTTGGCGACAGGGTCCTACGAGCAGTACTTC.

The chain has TRBV2 and TRBJ1-2, with D uncertain. V was trimmed by 2 bases and J by 5 bases, leaving 9 bases between them. There are 13 residues in the CDR3. The germline V gene has CDR1 SNHLY and CDR2 FYNNEI. DNA for the CDR3: TGTGCCAGCAGTGAAACACCATTTTATGGCTACACCTTC. It specifies CASSETPFYGYTF.

The rearrangement joins TRBV6-1 to TRBJ2-5; 13 bases agree with TRBD2. Germline CDR1 MNHNS, CDR2 SASEGT. The CDR3 covers 17 residues. V was clipped by 4 bases and J by 0 bases; unmatched bases: 5. This CDR3 is CASSVRLAGGNQETQYF. The CDR3 DNA is TGTGCCAGCAGTGTCAGACTAGCGGGGGGCAACCAAGAGACCCAGTACTTC.

In DNA, the CDR3 is TGTGCCAGCAGTGATTTGCCAGGGGACATAAGCTATCAGCCCCAGCATTTT. The encoded protein is CASSDLPGDISYQPQHF. J is TRBJ1-5 and V is TRBV6-1, with D possibly being TRBD1 (6 bases). This CDR3 has 17 amino acids. Germline CDR1 and CDR2: MNHNS and SASEGT. Trimming pared 3 bases from V and 5 bases from J, leaving 20 bases between.

This chain links TRBV9 with TRBJ2-7, with D tentatively TRBD1 (5 bases). Trimming took 1 base from V and 6 from J, leaving 11 bases between them. Per the germline V gene, CDR1 is SGDLS and CDR2 is YYNGEE. There are 13 residues in the CDR3. The CDR3 spells CASSVSGIGEQYF. The DNA for the CDR3 is TGTGCCAGCAGCGTATCAGGGATCGGCGAGCAGTACTTC. The full variable domain, completed using reference TRBV9 and TRBJ2-7, is DSGVTQTPKHLITATGQRVTLRCSPRSGDLSVYWYQQSLDQGLQFLIQYYNGEERAKGNILERFSAQQFPDLHSELNLSSLELGDSALYFCASSVSGIGEQYFGPGTRLTVT.

The chain has TRBV18 and TRBJ1-4; 9 bases are shared with TRBD1. V dropped 5 bases and J dropped 8; count of bases not matched to a gene: 9. The CDR3 covers 15 residues. From germline, CDR1 is KGHSH and CDR2 LQKENI. The CDR3 sequence is CASSFRDREFEKLFF. CDR3 coding DNA: TGTGCCAGCTCATTCAGGGACAGGGAATTCGAAAAACTGTTTTTT.

The V and J genes are TRBV7-9 and TRBJ2-7, with D perhaps matching TRBD1 or TRBD2 (7 bases each). Germline V gene lookup returns CDR1 SEHNR and CDR2 FQNEAQ (reference sequence). The V and J ends lost 7 bases and 2 bases respectively, with 12 bases between them. The CDR3 has 13 amino acids. The CDR3 protein is CASTPGGAYEQYF. The CDR3 bases are TGTGCCAGCACCCCAGGGGGGGCCTACGAGCAGTACTTC.

The CDR3 coding sequence is TGCGCCAGCAGCCCTGGACAGGCACCAGAAGCTTTCTTT. It yields the protein CASSPGQAPEAFF. The rearrangement links TRBV5-1 to TRBJ1-1; TRBD1 matches at 7 bases. Germline trimming cut 4 bases from V and 8 bases from J; bases unmatched to any gene: 8. Germline CDR1 and CDR2: SGHRS and YFSETQ. The CDR3 loop spans 13 amino acids.

This chain joins TRBV19 and TRBJ1-2; D perhaps matches TRBD1 (6 bases). CDR3 length: 16 amino acids. The germline CDR1 and CDR2 sequences are LNHDA and SQIVND (reference sequence). Trimming left V 6 bases short and J 4 bases short, with 21 bases between. The CDR3 sequence is CASSLTIRDMSYGYTF. The CDR3 nucleotides read TGTGCCAGTAGCCTAACGATCCGGGACATGAGCTATGGCTACACCTTC.

The chain recombines TRBV27 with TRBJ1-1; 7 nucleotides line up with TRBD1. From germline, CDR1 is MNHEY and CDR2 SMNVEV (reference sequence). The length of the CDR3 is 13 residues. V lost 7 bases and J lost 4; bases outside the gene matches: 6. CDR3 sequence reads: CASIEGAGTEAFF. The CDR3 region has the DNA TGTGCCAGCATAGAGGGGGCGGGCACTGAAGCTTTCTTT.

V gene TRBV11-2 combines with J gene TRBJ2-7; D is uncertain. The V end lost 5 bases, the J end lost 5 bases, and 10 bases lay between the germline ends. Looked up from germline, CDR1 is SGHAT and CDR2 is FQNNGV. The CDR3 has 12 amino acids. The CDR3 protein is CASSNPTNEQYF. The CDR3 bases are TGTGCCAGCAGCAATCCCACGAACGAGCAGTACTTC.

V is TRBV4-1 and J is TRBJ1-1; the D is unclear. From germline, CDR1 is MGHRA and CDR2 YSYEKL. The V gene lost 5 bases and the J gene lost 10 bases, with 14 bases spanning the gap. This CDR3 has 12 residues. CDR3 protein: CASSLGSRRAFF. Here the CDR3 DNA reads TGCGCCAGCAGCTTGGGGTCGCGACGAGCTTTCTTT.

The chain combines TRBV10-3 with TRBJ2-2; TRBD2 might be the D (5 bases). Trimming cost V 6 bases and J 6 bases, with 11 bases left between them. CDR1 is ENHRY, CDR2 SYGVKD, per germline. This CDR3 is 13 amino acids long. As DNA, the CDR3 is TGTGCCATCAGACCGGTCGGGGCCGGGGAGCTGTTTTTT. It is translated as CAIRPVGAGELFF.

The chain carries TRBV11-3 and TRBJ2-2; TRBD1 agrees at 7 bases. After removal of 5 bases from V and 6 bases from J, the junction contained 12 bases not matched to a gene. Per germline, CDR1 SGHNT and CDR2 YENEEA. The CDR3 contains 16 residues. The CDR3 DNA sequence: TGTGCCAGCAGCGCCTTTGAGACAGGGCGCGCCGGGGAGCTGTTTTTT. Translated, it gives CASSAFETGRAGELFF.

This sequence joins TRBV11-2 and TRBJ2-1; the D is unclear. Germline V CDR1 and CDR2: SGHAT, FQNNGV. Trimming removed 6 bases from V and 8 bases from J, with 17 bases in between. CDR3 length: 14 residues. CDR3 in amino acids: CASRHPPRADEQFF. The CDR3 coding sequence is TGTGCCAGCAGACACCCCCCTCGGGCCGATGAGCAGTTCTTC. The full variable domain, its missing parts supplied by reference TRBV11-2 and TRBJ2-1, is EAGVAQSPRYKIIEKRQSVAFWCNPISGHATLYWYQQILGQGPKLLIQFQNNGVVDDSQLPKDRFSAERLKGVDSTLKIQPAKLEDSAVYLCASRHPPRADEQFFGPGTRLTVL.

The chain uses TRBV13 and TRBJ1-2, with D possibly being TRBD1 (5 bases). This CDR3 has 14 residues. The ends were cut back, 5 bases at V and 6 bases at J, with 16 bases in the middle. From germline, CDR1 is PRHDT and CDR2 FYEKMQ (reference sequence). CDR3 bases: TGTGCCAGCAGCCCTTATCCGGGAGGGGATGGCTACACCTTC. It encodes CASSPYPGGDGYTF.

The rearrangement links TRBV19 to TRBJ1-4; tentative D call: TRBD1 (6 bases). Trimming removed 1 base at V and 6 bases at J, with 12 bases between. Germline V gives CDR1 LNHDA, CDR2 SQIVND (reference sequence). There are 15 residues in the CDR3. The CDR3 nucleotides are TGTGCCAGTAGTATAGGGGGGCTACGTGATGAAAAACTGTTTTTT. Translation: CASSIGGLRDEKLFF.